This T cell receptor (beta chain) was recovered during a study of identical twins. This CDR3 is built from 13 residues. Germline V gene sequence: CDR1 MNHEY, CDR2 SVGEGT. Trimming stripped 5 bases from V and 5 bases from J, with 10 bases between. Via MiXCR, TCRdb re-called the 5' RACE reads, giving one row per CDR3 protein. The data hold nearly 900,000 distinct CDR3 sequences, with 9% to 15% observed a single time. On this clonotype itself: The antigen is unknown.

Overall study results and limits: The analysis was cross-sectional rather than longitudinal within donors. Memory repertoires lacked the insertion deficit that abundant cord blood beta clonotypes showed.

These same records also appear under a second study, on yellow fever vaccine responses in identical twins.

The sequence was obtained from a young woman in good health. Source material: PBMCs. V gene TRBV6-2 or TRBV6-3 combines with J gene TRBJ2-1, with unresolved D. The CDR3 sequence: CASSTPTHNEQFF. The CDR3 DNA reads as TGTGCCAGCAGTACCCCGACACACAATGAGCAGTTCTTC.